This TCR beta chain emerged from a study of human T cells and chemical hapten exposure. Specified time point: patch test 1, 2 weeks after DPC sensitization. Stated treatment: therapeutic diphenylcyclopropenone sensitization with weekly scalp DPC. Original analysis: TCR counts had a median of about 94,000 per sample and spanned roughly 23,224 to 700,000. TCRdb independently ran MiXCR on the RACE reads; one entry per CDR3 protein. These V and J calls derive from TCRdb rather than the authors' analysis. The sample has tens of thousands of distinct CDR3 sequences, more than 30% seen once. Study-level points and caveats: Counts of expanded TCRs at PT1 were positively correlated with patch test score.

In this sample, this clonotype turned up a few times. Antigen unknown. CDR1 and CDR2 from the germline V gene are MNHNS and SASEGT. The CDR3 is 13 amino acids. Trimming stripped 6 bases from V and 7 bases from J, with 12 bases between. This chain joins TRBV6-1 and TRBJ2-2, with D perhaps TRBD1 (6 bases). Sequencing was performed on whole blood, taken in connection with sensitization to the hapten diphenylcyclopropenone (DPC). The sequence derives from a man aged 35 to 55 with alopecia areata. Some clones in this sample may be carry-over from other donors' samples. CDR3 sequence reads: CASRNREVGELFF. The CDR3 nucleotides are TGTGCCAGCAGGAACAGGGAAGTCGGGGAGCTGTTTTTT.